This TCR beta chain was sequenced for a study of shared clonotypes between healthy human individuals (TCRdb year 2020). Notes on the research overall: The cohort comprised a couple of women and a few men aged 18 to 49 years. Per donor, three plates each were used for CD4 naive and CD4 memory, two for CD8 naive, and one for CD8 memory. To increase sequencing depth and limit assay-specific biases, TCR repertoire library preparation and sequencing were carried out by different laboratories using diverse techniques. Per donor, leukapheresis produced somewhere between about 0.85 and 8.9 billion PBMCs. To estimate repertoire size and how much clonotype sharing occurs between individuals, the study deeply sequenced the blood TCR repertoires of five healthy adults. Summary of the overall study and its limitations: Compared with non-shared clonotypes, clonotypes shared by all four sorted-subset donors had higher generation probabilities. Estimated clonotype richness was generally larger for naive than for memory subsets. Because the study included a small number of donors, the genetic and exposure-history diversity represented was limited. When a few donors were compared, the shared fraction of clonotypes was 5% to 6.5% for naive CD4, about 4% for naive CD8, 2.3% for memory CD4, and 0.35% to 0.4% for memory CD8. Even with the large sequencing depth, rarefaction of the sorted-subset datasets indicated that sequencing was incomplete. Pairwise subsampling indicated that sequencing depth was expected to affect the degree of clonotype sharing among donors. Sampling was restricted to blood, and TCR repertoires in tissues likely differ from the TCR repertoires found in blood.

As encoded in the germline V gene (reference sequence), CDR1 is MNHEY while CDR2 is SMNVEV. Its CDR3 holds 13 amino acids, cysteine through phenylalanine. Only the CDR3 part of the read is kept: 39 bases, read in frame from the first base. Unmatched junction bases come to 2, with V trimmed by 8 bases and J by 3 bases. Using the deep immunoSEQ assay, TCR CDR3 regions were amplified from genomic DNA by multiplex PCR. Extracted genomic DNA from each cell subset was distributed evenly across all wells of several immunoSEQ 96-well plates, and each plate was treated as a replicate. For sorted subsets, approximately 200 ng of genomic DNA, equivalent to 25,000 to 30,000 T cell genomes, went into each replicate PCR. Purified libraries were quantified with a Qubit 3.0 fluorometer, sized on a Bioanalyzer 2100, and re-quantified with the KAPA Library Quantification kit. Every immunoSEQ 96-well plate was sequenced on a dedicated single-read 150-cycle Illumina NextSeq 550 flow cell. Processing in the source paper ran as follows. Because only junctional sequences without quality scores were contained in the immunoSEQ output, filtering matching that applied to full-length reads could not be performed. To assign V/J genes and CDR3, sequences were annotated using PyIR, a Python wrapper for IgBLAST v1.9, with IMGT germline references. Reads with weak V/J assignments (E-value above 1e-6), missing CDR3, stop codons, out-of-frame junctions, or ambiguous translated residues were removed. V3J clonotypes were defined as sequences sharing the same inferred V gene, J gene, and CDR3 amino acid sequence. To compute the percentage overlap between repertoires, the number of shared unique clonotypes was divided by the size of the smaller repertoire. RTK rarefaction, the Chao1 estimator, and Recon v2.1 estimates of unobserved clonotypes were used to assess repertoire richness. Generation probabilities for all TCRbeta clonotypes obtained by the gDNA method from several donors were computed using OLGA. What TCRdb holds here is the immuneACCESS table cut down to in-frame rearrangements. Part of the clones is not present; checked against another copy, under half of the missing clones reflect an unresolved V gene, and the others are unexplained. That table gives V, J and clone size, and the DNA gave D and trimming. The sample table holds 2 million to 3 million clones, of which 80% to 95% were seen once. The top ten constitute 0.36% of the sample.

Healthy HIV-negative adults with no recently reported acute infections or vaccinations were included as donors. Only Caucasian adults living in Nashville, Tennessee, USA were represented among the donors. CD4+ T cells were enriched by magnetic negative selection, after which naive cells were positively selected on CD45RA and the negative fraction was taken as the memory subset. Blood was obtained by leukapheresis, after which PBMCs were separated by Ficoll-Histopaque density gradient centrifugation and cryopreserved in liquid nitrogen vapor phase. Purity and quantity of every magnetically sorted T cell population were checked by analytical flow cytometry. Genomic DNA was isolated from each sorted fraction and quantified by UV absorbance on a Nanodrop 2000c. Regarding this clone: No cognate antigen has been identified for it. No clone much larger than this one lies a single base away; base qualities are absent.

The receptor was derived from a man aged 18 to 30 in good health. Some clones in this sample may be carry-over from other donors' samples. Sequenced material: naive CD4+ T cells from PBMCs. The cell subset or site label corresponds to: CD45RA+ positively selected. The rearrangement combines TRBV27 with TRBJ2-7, and 12 junctional nucleotides match TRBD2. Here the CDR3 is given as CASSTSGSYEQYF. The nucleotides read TGTGCCAGCTCGACTAGCGGGAGCTACGAGCAGTACTTC.